Many counts were recorded for the clone carrying this T cell receptor beta chain. Its cognate antigen is unknown. Quantitative 5'-RACE with molecular barcodes generated TCR beta libraries. One entry per CDR3 protein, called by TCRdb with MiXCR from the 5' RACE reads. This table has roughly 120,000 distinct CDR3 sequences, more than 6.5% appearing once. The data originate from a study of CD8 T cells in ankylosing spondylitis. Regarding the study as a whole: In the blood and synovial fluid of reactive arthritis, some motif variants had been previously reported. Disease-linked clones bore a CD8+ phenotype and were relatively rare in peripheral blood.

Trimming removed 0 bases from V and 5 bases from J, with 14 bases in between. Germline CDR1 and CDR2: SGHRS and YFSETQ. The CDR3 sequence is 15 residues long. The TCR originated in a male donor with ankylosing spondylitis or in good health (not recorded which). Sequencing used blood, either unsorted or a sorted T cell fraction (not recorded which). The chain couples TRBV5-1 to TRBJ1-2, with D unresolved. CDR3 residues: CASSLDRWGVYGYTF. The CDR3 bases are TGCGCCAGCAGCTTGGATCGCTGGGGAGTATATGGCTACACCTTC.